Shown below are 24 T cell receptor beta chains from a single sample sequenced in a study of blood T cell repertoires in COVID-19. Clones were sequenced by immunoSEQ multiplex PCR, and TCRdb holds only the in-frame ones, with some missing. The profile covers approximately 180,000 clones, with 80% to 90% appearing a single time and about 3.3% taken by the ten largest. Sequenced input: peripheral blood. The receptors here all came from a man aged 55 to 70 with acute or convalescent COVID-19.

The CDR3 is CASSLTSSGRFNEQFF. In DNA, the CDR3 is TGTGCCAGCAGTTTAACGAGTAGCGGGAGGTTCAATGAGCAGTTCTTC. This sequence joins TRBV28 and TRBJ2-1; 10 bases are a match to TRBD2. Trimming removed 2 bases from V and 6 bases from J; junction bases left unmatched: 7. Germline lookup yields CDR1 MDHEN and CDR2 SYDVKM. The CDR3 is 16 amino acids.

In DNA, the CDR3 is TGTGCCAGCAGTGAAACGGGGGGGACCGGGGAGCTGTTTTTT. This encodes CASSETGGTGELFF. This chain connects TRBV2 to TRBJ2-2, with 8 bases matching TRBD2. J lost 5 bases, V lost 2 bases, and 1 base had no gene match. Per germline, CDR1 SNHLY and CDR2 FYNNEI. CDR3 length: 14 amino acids.

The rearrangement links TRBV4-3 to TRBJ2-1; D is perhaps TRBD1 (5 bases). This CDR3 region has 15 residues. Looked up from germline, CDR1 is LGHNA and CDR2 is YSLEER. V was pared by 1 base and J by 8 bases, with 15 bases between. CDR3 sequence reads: CASSQGGRRGDEQFF. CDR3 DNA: TGCGCCAGCAGCCAAGGGGGCCGTCGAGGCGATGAGCAGTTCTTC.

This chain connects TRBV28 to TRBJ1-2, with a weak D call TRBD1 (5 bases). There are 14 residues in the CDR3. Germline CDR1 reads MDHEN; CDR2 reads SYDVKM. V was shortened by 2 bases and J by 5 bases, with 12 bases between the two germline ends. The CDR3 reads CASSLGREGYGYTF. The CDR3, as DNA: TGTGCCAGCAGTTTAGGCAGGGAAGGGTATGGCTACACCTTC.

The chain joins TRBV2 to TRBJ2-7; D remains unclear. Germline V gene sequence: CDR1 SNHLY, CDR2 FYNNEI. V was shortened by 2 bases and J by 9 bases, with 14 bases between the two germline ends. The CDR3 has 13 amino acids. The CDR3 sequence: CASSERAPLWQYF. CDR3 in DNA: TGTGCCAGCAGTGAACGAGCCCCCCTTTGGCAGTACTTC.

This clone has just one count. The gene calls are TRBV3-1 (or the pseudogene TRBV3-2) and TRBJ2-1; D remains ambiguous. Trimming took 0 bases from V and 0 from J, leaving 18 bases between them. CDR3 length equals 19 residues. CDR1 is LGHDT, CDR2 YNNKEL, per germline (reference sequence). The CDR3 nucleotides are TGTGCCAGCAGCCAAGATCGGATTCAGCGCCAGACCTCCTACAATGAGCAGTTCTTC. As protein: CASSQDRIQRQTSYNEQFF.

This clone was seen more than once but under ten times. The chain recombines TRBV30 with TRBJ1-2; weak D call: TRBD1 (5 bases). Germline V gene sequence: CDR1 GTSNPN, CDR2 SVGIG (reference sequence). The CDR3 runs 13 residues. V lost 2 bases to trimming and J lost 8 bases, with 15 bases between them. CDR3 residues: CAWSTPGVGGYTF. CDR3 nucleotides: TGTGCCTGGAGTACCCCGGGGGTGGGCGGCTACACCTTC.

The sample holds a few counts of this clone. The CDR3 bases are TGTGCCAGCAGCCGCGGTGCTAGCGGACAAGAGACCCAGTACTTC. Protein: CASSRGASGQETQYF. The V and J genes are TRBV3-1 (or the pseudogene TRBV3-2) and TRBJ2-5; 7 bases map to TRBD2. The junction had 7 bases not matched to a gene; V was cut back by 4 bases and J by 2 bases. The V gene's germline CDR1 is LGHDT and CDR2 YNNKEL (reference sequence). The CDR3 spans 15 residues.

CDR3 sequence: CASSNNQPQHF. CDR3 bases: TGTGCCAGCAGCAATAATCAGCCCCAGCATTTT. The V call is TRBV28, the J call TRBJ1-5; D is undetermined. The V and J ends lost 6 bases and 4 bases respectively, with 4 bases between them. The CDR3 has 11 amino acids. CDR1 is MDHEN, CDR2 SYDVKM, per germline.

The CDR3, as DNA: TGTGCCAGTCGGGCAGGGGGAGGACCTAGAGAGACCCAGTACTTC. Translation: CASRAGGGPRETQYF. The gene calls are TRBV28 and TRBJ2-5; D may be TRBD1 (7 bases). Trimming stripped 9 bases from V and 4 bases from J, with 21 bases between. The length of the CDR3 is 15 residues. The germline V gene has CDR1 MDHEN and CDR2 SYDVKM.

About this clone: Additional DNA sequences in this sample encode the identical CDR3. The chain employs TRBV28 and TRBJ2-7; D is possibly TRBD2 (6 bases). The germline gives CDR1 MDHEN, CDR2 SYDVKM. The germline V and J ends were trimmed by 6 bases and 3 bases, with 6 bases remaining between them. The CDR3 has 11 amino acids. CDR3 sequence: CASRGGYEQYF. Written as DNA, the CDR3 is TGTGCCAGCAGGGGGGGCTACGAGCAGTACTTC.

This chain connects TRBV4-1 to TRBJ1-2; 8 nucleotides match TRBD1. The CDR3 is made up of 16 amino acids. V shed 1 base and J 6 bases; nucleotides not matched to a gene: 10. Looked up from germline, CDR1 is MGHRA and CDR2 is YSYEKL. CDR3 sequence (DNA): TGCGCCAGCAGCCAAGCGTCAGAGCCAGGGGGCCATGGCTACACCTTC. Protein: CASSQASEPGGHGYTF.

The CDR3 DNA reads as TGTGCCAGCAGCGGTACAGGGGGCGGCTATGGCTACACCTTC. Its translation is CASSGTGGGYGYTF. The V call is TRBV2, the J call TRBJ1-2; TRBD1 matches 9 bases. The trim removed 6 bases at V and 4 bases at J, leaving 6 bases unmatched. This CDR3 contains 14 residues. CDR1 is SNHLY, CDR2 FYNNEI, per germline.

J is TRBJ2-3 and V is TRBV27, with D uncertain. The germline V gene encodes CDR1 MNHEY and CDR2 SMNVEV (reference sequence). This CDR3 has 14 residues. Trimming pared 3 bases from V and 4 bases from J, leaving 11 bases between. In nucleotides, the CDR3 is TGTGCCAGCAGTTTTTCCAGGTGGGCAGATACGCAGTATTTT. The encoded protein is CASSFSRWADTQYF.

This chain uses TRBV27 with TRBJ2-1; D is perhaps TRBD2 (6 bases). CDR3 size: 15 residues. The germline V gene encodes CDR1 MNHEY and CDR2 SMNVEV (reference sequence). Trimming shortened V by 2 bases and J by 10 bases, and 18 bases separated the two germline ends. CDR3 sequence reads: CASSLERLASNEQFF. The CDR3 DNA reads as TGTGCCAGCAGTTTAGAGAGGCTAGCGAGTAACGAGCAGTTCTTC.

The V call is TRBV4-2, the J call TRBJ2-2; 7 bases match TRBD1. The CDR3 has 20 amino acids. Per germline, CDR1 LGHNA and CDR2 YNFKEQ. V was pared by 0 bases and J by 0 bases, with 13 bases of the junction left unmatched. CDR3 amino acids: CASSQDPTGAGLANTGELFF. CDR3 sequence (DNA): TGTGCCAGCAGCCAAGACCCCACAGGGGCCGGACTCGCGAACACCGGGGAGCTGTTTTTT.

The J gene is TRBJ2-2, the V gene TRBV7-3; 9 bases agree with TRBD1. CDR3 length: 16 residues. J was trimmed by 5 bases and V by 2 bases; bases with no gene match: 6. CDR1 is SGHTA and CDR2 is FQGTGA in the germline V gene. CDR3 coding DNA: TGTGCCAGCAGCTTAGCCGGGACAGGGAATACCGGGGAGCTGTTTTTT. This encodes CASSLAGTGNTGELFF.

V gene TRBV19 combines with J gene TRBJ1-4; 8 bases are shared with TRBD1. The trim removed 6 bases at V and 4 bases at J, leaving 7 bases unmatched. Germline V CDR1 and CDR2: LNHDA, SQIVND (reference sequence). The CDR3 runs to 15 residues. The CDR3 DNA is TGTGCCAGTAGAGACGGACAGGGCCGTAATGAAAAACTGTTTTTT. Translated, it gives CASRDGQGRNEKLFF.

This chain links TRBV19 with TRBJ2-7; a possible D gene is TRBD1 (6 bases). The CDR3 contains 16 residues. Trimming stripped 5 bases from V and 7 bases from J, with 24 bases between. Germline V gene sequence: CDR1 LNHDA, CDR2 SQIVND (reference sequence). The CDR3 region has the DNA TGTGCCAGTAGTCCCGACAGGTCCCCGAGTTTGGAGGAGCAGTACTTC. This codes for CASSPDRSPSLEEQYF.

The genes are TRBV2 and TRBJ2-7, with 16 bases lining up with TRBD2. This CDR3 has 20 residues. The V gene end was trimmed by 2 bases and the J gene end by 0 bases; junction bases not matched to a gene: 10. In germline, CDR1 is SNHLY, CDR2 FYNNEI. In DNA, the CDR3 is TGTGCCAGCAGTGAACCCCGGCCCGGGACTAGCGGGAGGGTCTCCTACGAGCAGTACTTC. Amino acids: CASSEPRPGTSGRVSYEQYF.

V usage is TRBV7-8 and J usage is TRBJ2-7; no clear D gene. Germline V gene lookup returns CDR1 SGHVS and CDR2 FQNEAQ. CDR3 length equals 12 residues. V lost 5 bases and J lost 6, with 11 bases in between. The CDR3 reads CASSLGPLEQYF. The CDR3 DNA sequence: TGTGCCAGCAGCCTAGGGCCCCTCGAGCAGTACTTC.

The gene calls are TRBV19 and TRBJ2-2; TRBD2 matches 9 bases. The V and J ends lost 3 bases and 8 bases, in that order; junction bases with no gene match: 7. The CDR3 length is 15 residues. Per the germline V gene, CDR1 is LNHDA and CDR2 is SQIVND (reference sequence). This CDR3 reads CASSMASGVAGELFF. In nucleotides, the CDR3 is TGTGCCAGTAGTATGGCTAGCGGGGTAGCAGGGGAGCTGTTTTTT.

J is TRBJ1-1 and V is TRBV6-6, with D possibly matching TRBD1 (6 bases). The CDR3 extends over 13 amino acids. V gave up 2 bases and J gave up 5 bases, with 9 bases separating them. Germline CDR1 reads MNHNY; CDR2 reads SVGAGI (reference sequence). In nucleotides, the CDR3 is TGTGCCAGCAGTTACGAGGGGGGGACTGAAGCTTTCTTT. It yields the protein CASSYEGGTEAFF.

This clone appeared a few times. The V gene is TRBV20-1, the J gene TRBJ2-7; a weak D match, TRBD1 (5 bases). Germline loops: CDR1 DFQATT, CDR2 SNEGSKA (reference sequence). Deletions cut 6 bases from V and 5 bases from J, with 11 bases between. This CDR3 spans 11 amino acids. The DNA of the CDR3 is TGCAGTGCGCCCGACAGTAACGAGCAGTACTTC. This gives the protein CSAPDSNEQYF.